This T cell receptor (beta chain) was profiled in a study of blood T cells in healthy people across ages (dated by TCRdb to the mid-2010s). About the study as a whole: In model experiments, roughly one uniquely barcoded TCR beta cDNA molecule per two T cells was captured by template switching. To avoid experimental bias, donors of different ages were spread randomly across the sequencing lanes. Age-related changes in TCR beta repertoire diversity were measured in the study by deep sequencing normalized with unique cDNA molecular identifiers. For two donors (one aged 18 to 30 and one aged 80 or older), the study analyzed two additional independent replicas of 1 million unique cDNA reads from the same blood draw. Four age groups were formed from the donors: young (average approximately 15 years), middle-aged (around 41), aged (62) and long-lived (more than 75).

Libraries were built with 5' RACE. Data came from an Illumina HiSeq 2500. A second about 7 to 11 cycle PCR used a sample-barcoded 5' primer and a J-beta primer mix. Each TCR beta cDNA molecule received a unique molecular identifier from a template-switch 5' adaptor carrying 12 random nucleotides. Each sample yielded at least 2.5 million CDR3-containing paired-end reads. First-strand cDNA synthesis was performed from all RNA using the Mint cDNA synthesis kit, with priming by a TRBC-specific oligonucleotide. After uracil-DNA glycosylase treatment, a first 18-cycle PCR used universal primers M1SS and BC2_uni_R on all cDNA. Regarding the original processing steps: Each sample was normalized by randomly selecting 1 million high-quality reads, each carrying a distinct molecular identifier. Instead of being binned into consensus sequences, reads with shared molecular identifiers were discarded. MiTCR, run with a Q25 quality threshold and the strictest error-elimination algorithm, handled CDR3 identification, clonotype clustering and error correction. A nonparametric unseen species model with Euler transformation was used to estimate a lower bound on total TCR beta diversity. The public sequencing data were trimmed at Q25 with fastp and processed into clonotypes with MiXCR by TCRdb, which kept only in-frame beta chains. Records with the same CDR3 protein are collapsed into one entry carrying the most frequent genes and DNA. The authors' filters were not applied to this entry. Counted in this sample were approximately 1,000,000 distinct CDR3 sequences; about two fifths of them appeared once. The top ten clones comprise about an eighth of the sample.

Note on this clonotype: It lacks a known antigen. No much larger clone is present one base from it, and per-base qualities are unavailable.

The research as a whole found: There was a strong correlation between observed TCR beta diversity and the percentage of naive T cells measured by flow cytometry. Compared with the aged group, the long-lived group had more naive CD4+ T cells, fewer expanded clones and increased TCR diversity, a pattern suggesting age selection. Observed TCR beta diversity per million T cells fell roughly linearly with age, and a significant reduction was already apparent by age roughly 41. Estimates of total diversity based on one million sequenced T cells were regarded as lower bounds and as underestimates. Since profiling was done on bulk unsorted PBMCs, naive and antigen-experienced compartments could not be conclusively compared. Because the CMV infection status of the donors was unknown, age-related changes in expanded clonotypes may potentially have been confounded.

The CDR3, from cysteine to phenylalanine, totals 14 residues. Here the CDR3 DNA is all that survives: 42 bases in frame from base 1. Unmatched junction bases come to 4, with V trimmed by 7 bases and J by 2 bases. The germline V gene (reference sequence) supplies CDR1 MNHNY and CDR2 SVGAGI. Donors were 35 to 40 systemically healthy Caucasian individuals from Russia aged roughly 6 to 95 years. Ten milliliters of peripheral blood were drawn from each donor into EDTA-treated Vacutainer tubes. Ficoll-Paque density-gradient centrifugation was used to isolate PBMCs, with at least 6 million obtained per sample. Trizol reagent was used to extract total RNA from the PBMCs, yielding at least 5.5 micrograms per sample. The percentages of naive CD45RAhigh/CD27high T cells were determined by flow cytometry on a PBMC aliquot from every donor.

The TCR originated in a man in his late teens or twenties in good health. The rearranged chain carries TRBV6-6 and TRBJ2-7; 11 middle bases align to TRBD1. The sequenced sample was blood. The CDR3 sequence is CASNPGQGAYEQYF. The DNA sequence is as follows: TGTGCCAGCAACCCGGGACAGGGGGCCTACGAGCAGTACTTC.